These 3 T cell receptor beta chains were all obtained from the same sample, sequenced in a study of identical twins. TCRdb reprocessed the 5' RACE reads via MiXCR and lists one record per CDR3 protein. Among 350,000 or so distinct CDR3 sequences listed, approximately 8.7% were seen once. Sequenced material: naive T cells sorted from blood. These receptor sequences come from a woman aged 45-59 years in good health.

This clonotype has more than one count but fewer than ten. In nucleotides, the CDR3 is TGCAGCGTTGAAGAGGGAATGGGGACAGGTTATTTGGGGACCCAGTACTTC. The encoded protein is CSVEEGMGTGYLGTQYF. The chain combines TRBV29-1 with TRBJ2-5; 8 nucleotides align to TRBD1. After removal of 0 bases from V and 7 bases from J, the junction contained 16 bases not matched to a gene. The CDR3 sequence is 17 residues long. From germline, CDR1 is SQVTM and CDR2 ANQGSEA.

The CDR3: CASSLGGLPFDTQYF. In DNA form, the CDR3 reads TGCGCCAGCAGCCTAGGAGGACTACCCTTCGATACGCAGTATTTT. This chain links TRBV4-1 with TRBJ2-3, with D possibly being TRBD2 (6 bases). The length of the CDR3 is 15 residues. Germline assignment: CDR1 MGHRA and CDR2 YSYEKL. V gave up 4 bases and J gave up 6 bases, with 17 bases separating them.

V gene TRBV6-1 combines with J gene TRBJ1-2; D is uncertain. Germline-derived CDR1 and CDR2 are MNHNS and SASEGT. CDR3 length: 13 amino acids. Trimming shortened V by 5 bases and J by 7 bases, and 14 bases separated the two germline ends. Here the CDR3 DNA reads TGTGCCAGCAGTCGCAGAGAGGGCTCTGGCTACACCTTC. It translates to CASSRREGSGYTF.